The 28 T cell receptor beta chains below were found in one sample sequenced in a study of chemoradiotherapy in HPV16-positive cancers. Profiling relied on immunoSEQ multiplex PCR, and the TCRdb table lists in-frame clones only, not all of them. The repertoire holds over 15,000 clones, approximately 80% seen once, with approximately 3.5% in the top ten. The starting material was blood, obtained from a patient who underwent chemoradiotherapy. These receptors came from a human donor with HPV-associated anogenital cancer.

The CDR3 region is CASSQDRAYGYTF. The CDR3 nucleotides are TGTGCCAGCAGTCAGGACAGGGCCTATGGCTACACCTTC. This rearrangement joins TRBV6-6 to TRBJ1-2; the match to TRBD1 covers 8 bases. The V and J ends lost 5 bases and 4 bases, in that order; junction bases with no gene match: 3. Germline CDR1 reads MNHNY; CDR2 reads SVGAGI (reference sequence). The CDR3 sequence is 13 residues long.

The chain is built from TRBV5-4 and TRBJ2-5, with 12 bases aligning to TRBD2. CDR1 SGHNT and CDR2 YYREEE come from the germline V gene (reference sequence). Unmatched junction bases numbered 3, after V lost 3 bases and J lost 3 bases. The CDR3 covers 15 residues. CDR3 amino acids: CASSSRLAGEETQYF. DNA for the CDR3: TGTGCCAGCAGCTCCCGACTAGCGGGGGAAGAGACCCAGTACTTC.

The chain joins TRBV10-3 to TRBJ2-7; TRBD2 matches 8 bases. The CDR3 is 14 amino acids. From germline, CDR1 is ENHRY and CDR2 SYGVKD. J gave up 6 bases and V 2 bases, and 6 bases lay outside the gene matches. CDR3 bases: TGTGCCATCAGTGAGGCGGGGGGTAGAGGCGAGCAGTACTTC. Its translation is CAISEAGGRGEQYF.

The chain joins TRBV5-1 to TRBJ1-2, with D perhaps TRBD1 (6 bases). CDR1 is SGHRS, CDR2 YFSETQ, per germline. The CDR3 runs to 14 residues. Deletions cut 4 bases from V and 2 bases from J, with 12 bases between. CDR3 sequence (DNA): TGCGCCAGCAGCCCCAGAGACAGGAACTATGGCTACACCTTC. Residues: CASSPRDRNYGYTF.

The chain carries TRBV19 and TRBJ2-7, with D perhaps given as TRBD1 or TRBD2 (6 bases each). The CDR3 sequence is 14 residues long. The germline gives CDR1 LNHDA, CDR2 SQIVND (reference sequence). Deletions cut 5 bases from V and 5 bases from J, with 16 bases between. The CDR3 DNA sequence: TGTGCCAGTAGTTCTTTCGCGGGACAAAACGAGCAGTACTTC. Translated: CASSSFAGQNEQYF.

The chain employs TRBV7-2 and TRBJ2-3, with D unclear. V gave up 1 base and J gave up 1 base, with 6 bases separating them. The CDR3 runs to 14 residues. CDR1 is SGHTA, CDR2 FQGNSA, per germline. This CDR3 reads CASSLGARTDTQYF. Written as DNA, the CDR3 is TGTGCCAGCAGCTTAGGTGCGCGCACAGATACGCAGTATTTT. The full variable domain, with the rest looked up from reference TRBV7-2 and TRBJ2-3, is GAGVSQSPSNKVTEKGKDVELRCDPISGHTALYWYRQSLGQGLEFLIYFQGNSAPDKSGLPSDRFSAERTGGSVSTLTIQRTQQEDSAVYLCASSLGARTDTQYFGPGTRLTVL.

The chain couples TRBV2 to TRBJ1-6, with a weak D call TRBD1 (6 bases). The CDR3 has 14 amino acids. V was trimmed by 4 bases and J by 8 bases, leaving 12 bases between them. CDR1 and CDR2 (germline): SNHLY, FYNNEI. CDR3 sequence (DNA): TGTGCCAGCAGTGTGTGGGGGGGCGATTCACCCCTCCACTTT. This codes for CASSVWGGDSPLHF.

J is TRBJ2-3 and V is TRBV6-5; TRBD2 aligns across 9 bases. Trimming took 4 bases from V and 1 from J; bases not matched to a gene: 3. CDR1 MNHEY and CDR2 SVGAGI come from the germline V gene. This CDR3 is built from 15 residues. The CDR3 DNA sequence: TGTGCCAGCAGTTTCCAGCGGGGGGGCACAGATACGCAGTATTTT. The encoded protein is CASSFQRGGTDTQYF.

This clone has just one count. The rearrangement uses TRBV5-1 and TRBJ1-2, with D maybe TRBD1 (5 bases). The CDR3 has 12 amino acids. Trimming cost V 4 bases and J 8 bases, with 12 bases left between them. The germline V gene has CDR1 SGHRS and CDR2 YFSETQ. CDR3 amino acids: CASSQQGEGYTF. The CDR3 nucleotides read TGCGCCAGCAGCCAACAAGGGGAGGGCTACACCTTC.

This rearrangement joins TRBV5-6 to TRBJ2-7; no definite D call. The CDR3 consists of 13 residues. CDR1 is SGHDT, CDR2 YYEEEE, per germline. V lost 0 bases and J lost 0, with 4 bases in between. The CDR3 here is CASSLGYSYEQYF. The CDR3 coding sequence is TGTGCCAGCAGCTTGGGGTACTCCTACGAGCAGTACTTC.

The rearrangement uses TRBV2 and TRBJ2-7; 8 nucleotides agree with TRBD1. This CDR3 region has 15 residues. Germline-derived CDR1 and CDR2 are SNHLY and FYNNEI. V shed 1 base and J 6 bases; nucleotides not matched to a gene: 8. CDR3 nucleotide sequence: TGTGCCAGCAGTGAAGGCAGGGGGCACATGCGCGAGCAGTACTTC. Amino acids: CASSEGRGHMREQYF.

The chain employs TRBV4-1 and TRBJ1-4, with D tentatively TRBD1 (6 bases). The length of the CDR3 is 14 residues. V was trimmed by 0 bases and J by 4 bases, leaving 6 bases between them. Germline loops: CDR1 MGHRA, CDR2 YSYEKL. The CDR3 nucleotides are TGCGCCAGCAGCCAAGACAGGGGTAATGAAAAACTGTTTTTT. Translated: CASSQDRGNEKLFF.

The chain couples TRBV4-2 to TRBJ1-5; 8 nucleotides agree with TRBD1. The CDR3 spans 16 residues. V lost 1 base to trimming and J lost 7 bases; unmatched junction nucleotides: 9. CDR1 is LGHNA, CDR2 YNFKEQ, per germline. CDR3 sequence (DNA): TGTGCCAGCAGCCAAGCGGGGCGGACAGGGATCCAGCCCCAGCATTTT. Its protein product is CASSQAGRTGIQPQHF.

This clone was found a few times. The CDR3 reads CASSESSGGATDTQYF. The DNA for the CDR3 is TGTGCCAGCAGTGAATCTAGCGGGGGGGCCACAGATACGCAGTATTTT. The chain employs TRBV6-1 and TRBJ2-3; 12 bases match TRBD2. With 2 bases clipped from V and 2 bases from J, the junction kept 2 bases outside the gene matches. The CDR3 spans 16 residues. Germline lookup yields CDR1 MNHNS and CDR2 SASEGT.

This clone is a singleton in its sample. The chain links TRBV6-1 to TRBJ1-4; 10 nucleotides align to TRBD1. The trim removed 6 bases at V and 4 bases at J, leaving 2 bases unmatched. The CDR3 contains 14 residues. Germline V gene sequence: CDR1 MNHNS, CDR2 SASEGT. CDR3 nucleotide sequence: TGTGCCAGCAGGACAGGGGGCGATAATGAAAAACTGTTTTTT. This encodes CASRTGGDNEKLFF.

The chain joins TRBV18 to TRBJ2-7, with TRBD2 as a possible D gene (6 bases). The CDR3 loop spans 14 amino acids. Germline V gives CDR1 KGHSH, CDR2 LQKENI. V was trimmed by 6 bases and J by 5 bases, leaving 17 bases between them. The DNA of the CDR3 is TGTGCCAGCTCCCCTTCAAGAGGAGGGCACGAGCAGTACTTC. Translated, it gives CASSPSRGGHEQYF. The variable domain in full, completed from reference TRBV18 and TRBJ2-7, reads NAGVMQNPRHLVRRRGQEARLRCSPMKGHSHVYWYRQLPEEGLKFMVYLQKENIIDESGMPKERFSAEFPKEGPSILRIQQVVRGDSAAYFCASSPSRGGHEQYFGPGTRLTVT.

The V and J genes are TRBV4-1 and TRBJ2-2; D is ambiguous. Germline V gives CDR1 MGHRA, CDR2 YSYEKL. The germline V and J ends were trimmed by 1 base and 6 bases, with 6 bases remaining between them. The CDR3 totals 13 residues. CDR3 amino acids: CASSQVLSGELFF. In DNA, the CDR3 is TGCGCCAGCAGCCAAGTGTTGTCCGGGGAGCTGTTTTTT.

The V call is TRBV5-1, the J call TRBJ1-3; D is unresolved. V was shortened by 7 bases and J by 0 bases, with 17 bases between the two germline ends. CDR1 and CDR2 (germline): SGHRS, YFSETQ. This CDR3 contains 16 residues. In nucleotides, the CDR3 is TGCGCCAGCCGACCTTGGACGCTAAGCTCTGGAAACACCATATATTTT. Protein product: CASRPWTLSSGNTIYF.

V gene TRBV5-1 combines with J gene TRBJ2-7; 10 positions agree with TRBD1. Germline loops: CDR1 SGHRS, CDR2 YFSETQ. The V gene end was trimmed by 0 bases and the J gene end by 3 bases; junction bases not matched to a gene: 6. This CDR3 has 16 residues. This CDR3 reads CASSLAGGQGIYEQYF. The CDR3 DNA reads as TGCGCCAGCAGCTTGGCCGGGGGACAGGGGATCTACGAGCAGTACTTC.

J is TRBJ2-7 and V is TRBV19, with 7 bases that match TRBD2. With 3 bases clipped from V and 2 bases from J, the junction kept 7 bases outside the gene matches. The germline gives CDR1 LNHDA, CDR2 SQIVND (reference sequence). The CDR3 runs 15 residues. The CDR3 region is CASSIGPAGAYEQYF. CDR3 nucleotides: TGTGCCAGTAGTATCGGCCCCGCGGGGGCCTACGAGCAGTACTTC.

The chain joins TRBV5-4 to TRBJ2-1; D possibly corresponds to TRBD1 (7 bases). Germline loops: CDR1 SGHNT, CDR2 YYREEE (reference sequence). This CDR3 is 13 amino acids long. Trimming left V 2 bases short and J 8 bases short, with 11 bases between. Written as DNA, the CDR3 is TGTGCCAGCAGCTTTCAGGGGGGCGATGAGCAGTTCTTC. Its protein product is CASSFQGGDEQFF.

This sequence joins TRBV7-9 and TRBJ2-1; D ambiguous. V was pared by 2 bases and J by 7 bases, with 9 bases between. This CDR3 has 13 amino acids. In germline, CDR1 is SEHNR, CDR2 FQNEAQ (reference sequence). The CDR3 DNA sequence: TGTGCCAGCAGCTTAAGAACAGTAAATGAGCAGTTCTTC. Amino acid sequence: CASSLRTVNEQFF.

This rearrangement joins TRBV4-1 to TRBJ1-4; D unclear. Between the trimmed V and J ends, which lost 2 bases and 3 bases, there was a span of 13 bases. The CDR3 has 16 residues. CDR1 is MGHRA, CDR2 YSYEKL, per germline. CDR3 nucleotides: TGCGCCAGCAGCCAATCCACCGACGGGTCTAATGAAAAACTGTTTTTT. Protein product: CASSQSTDGSNEKLFF.

The J gene is TRBJ2-1, the V gene TRBV14, with a weak D call TRBD1 (7 bases). Trimming took off 1 base at V and 8 bases at J, with 24 bases between the two ends. The CDR3 runs 18 residues. Germline CDR1 SGHDN, CDR2 FVKESK. CDR3 in amino acids: CASSQGGGWTGQIDEQFF. The CDR3 coding sequence is TGTGCCAGCAGCCAAGGGGGAGGTTGGACAGGACAAATCGATGAGCAGTTCTTC.

This clone has only a few counts. The chain joins TRBV6-5 to TRBJ1-6, with TRBD1 matching 9 bases. With 10 bases clipped from V and 10 bases from J, the junction kept 11 bases outside the gene matches. The CDR3 spans 14 residues. The germline gives CDR1 MNHEY, CDR2 SVGAGI. In nucleotides, the CDR3 is TGTGCCACGAGACGAGGGGGGACAGGGTCACCCCTCCACTTT. This encodes CATRRGGTGSPLHF.

This chain uses TRBV7-2 with TRBJ2-3, with TRBD2 matching over 7 bases. V gave up 4 bases and J gave up 1 base; unmatched junction bases: 11. CDR3 length: 17 residues. The germline gives CDR1 SGHTA, CDR2 FQGNSA. CDR3 region: CASSYRLAWSRTDTQYF. CDR3 coding DNA: TGTGCCAGCAGCTACAGACTAGCCTGGTCTCGCACAGATACGCAGTATTTT.

This sequence joins TRBV18 and TRBJ2-7; no definite D call. Germline V lookup: CDR1 KGHSH, CDR2 LQKENI. Between the trimmed V and J ends, which lost 3 bases and 2 bases, there was a span of 11 bases. CDR3 length equals 14 residues. The CDR3 loop is CASSPGILTYEQYF. CDR3 DNA: TGTGCCAGCTCACCGGGGATTTTGACCTACGAGCAGTACTTC.

CDR3 coding DNA: TGCGCCAGCAGCTTGGACCTGACAGGGTGGACTGGGGCCAACGTCCTGACTTTC. It translates to CASSLDLTGWTGANVLTF. The chain recombines TRBV5-1 with TRBJ2-6, with TRBD1 identical over 7 bases. In germline, CDR1 is SGHRS, CDR2 YFSETQ. J was trimmed by 2 bases and V by 0 bases; bases with no gene match: 8. The CDR3 contains 18 residues.